The 19 T cell receptor beta chains in this list originate from one sample, sequenced in a study of OX40 agonist ivuxolimab in advanced cancers. Sequenced by immunoSEQ multiplex PCR; TCRdb stores in-frame clones only, minus some. In the table there are about 12,000 clones, more than 80% of which are singletons. The sample in question was CD4+ or CD8+ T cells sorted from blood, obtained in a trial of the OX40 agonist ivuxolimab. These receptors were taken from an adult with an advanced solid tumor such as melanoma, head and neck, liver or kidney cancer.

There are a few counts of this clone. The chain couples TRBV19 to TRBJ2-7; the match to TRBD2 covers 7 bases. The junction had 1 base not matched to a gene; V was cut back by 9 bases and J by 5 bases. The CDR3 runs 10 residues. CDR1 is LNHDA and CDR2 is SQIVND in the germline V gene (reference sequence). CDR3: CASSGNEQYF. CDR3 nucleotide sequence: TGTGCCAGCAGCGGGAACGAGCAGTACTTC.

J is TRBJ1-2 and V is TRBV20-1; D is undetermined. Germline lookup yields CDR1 DFQATT and CDR2 SNEGSKA (reference sequence). Trimming pared 3 bases from V and 7 bases from J, leaving 3 bases between. The CDR3 spans 9 residues. In DNA, the CDR3 is TGCAGTGCTAGGGGTGGCTACACCTTC. It translates to CSARGGYTF.

This clone has only a few counts. The chain combines TRBV19 with TRBJ2-7; D remains ambiguous. Germline V gene data show CDR1 as LNHDA and CDR2 as SQIVND (reference sequence). This CDR3 is built from 14 residues. The V end was cut by 4 bases, the J end by 0 bases, with 10 bases between. In DNA form, the CDR3 reads TGTGCCAGTAGTACGTCGGTGGGCTCCTACGAGCAGTACTTC. This encodes CASSTSVGSYEQYF.

V is TRBV9 and J is TRBJ1-3, with D possibly being TRBD1 (6 bases). V dropped 5 bases and J dropped 0 bases, with 12 bases sitting between them. The CDR3 totals 15 residues. Germline V CDR1 and CDR2: SGDLS, YYNGEE. CDR3 nucleotides: TGTGCCAGCAGTGGAGGGGGAAGCTCTGGAAACACCATATATTTT. Translation: CASSGGGSSGNTIYF.

This sequence joins TRBV2 and TRBJ2-3, with D hard to call. The germline gives CDR1 SNHLY, CDR2 FYNNEI. Trimming removed 6 bases at V and 3 bases at J, with 13 bases between. This CDR3 contains 14 residues. The CDR3 reads CASRVSGLTDTQYF. Written as DNA, the CDR3 is TGTGCCAGCAGAGTATCCGGATTAACAGATACGCAGTATTTT. The whole variable domain, filled in from reference TRBV2 and TRBJ2-3, reads EPEVTQTPSHQVTQMGQEVILRCVPISNHLYFYWYRQILGQKVEFLVSFYNNEISEKSEIFDDQFSVERPDGSNFTLKIRSTKLEDSAMYFCASRVSGLTDTQYFGPGTRLTVL.

V gene TRBV4-3 combines with J gene TRBJ1-1; TRBD1 matches at 7 bases. The CDR3 extends over 15 amino acids. Germline V gene lookup returns CDR1 LGHNA and CDR2 YSLEER. Unmatched junction bases numbered 5, after V lost 4 bases and J lost 0 bases. The CDR3 DNA sequence: TGCGCCAGCAGCCTATACAGGGGCATGAACACTGAAGCTTTCTTT. This codes for CASSLYRGMNTEAFF.

This rearrangement joins TRBV7-2 to TRBJ2-2; 11 bases match TRBD1. The CDR3 is 18 residues long. CDR1 SGHTA and CDR2 FQGNSA come from the germline V gene. V lost 5 bases, J lost 5 bases, and 13 bases stayed unmatched. The DNA of the CDR3 is TGTGCCAGCAGCAACCCGGACAGGGGGCAAGAAAGGACCGGGGAGCTGTTTTTT. Translating gives CASSNPDRGQERTGELFF.

The CDR3 DNA is TGTGCCAGCAGCCCCGGTTTCTACAATGAGCAGTTCTTC. This translates into CASSPGFYNEQFF. The chain uses TRBV14 and TRBJ2-1; D is unresolved. The CDR3 totals 13 residues. V lost 4 bases to trimming and J lost 3 bases, with 7 bases between them. Germline values: CDR1 SGHDN, CDR2 FVKESK.

This clone has a handful of counts. V usage is TRBV4-3 and J usage is TRBJ1-3, with TRBD1 as a possible D gene (6 bases). V was cut by 4 bases and J by 3 bases, with 16 bases left in between. The CDR3 consists of 16 residues. Germline CDR1 LGHNA, CDR2 YSLEER. This CDR3 reads CASSPNRAAGGNTIYF. For the CDR3, the DNA is TGCGCCAGCAGCCCAAACAGGGCGGCTGGTGGAAACACCATATATTTT.

The V gene is TRBV11-2, the J gene TRBJ2-7, with D tentatively TRBD1 (6 bases). The CDR3 length is 15 residues. V was cut by 0 bases and J by 1 base, with 10 bases left in between. CDR1 is SGHAT and CDR2 is FQNNGV in the germline V gene. CDR3 protein: CASSLESRGSYEQYF. The CDR3, as DNA: TGTGCCAGCAGCTTAGAATCAAGGGGGTCCTACGAGCAGTACTTC.

The gene calls are TRBV6-1 and TRBJ1-5; D gene uncertain. Germline V gives CDR1 MNHNS, CDR2 SASEGT. V lost 8 bases to trimming and J lost 0 bases, with 11 bases between them. This CDR3 has 14 amino acids. CDR3 residues: CASWRRFSNQPQHF. DNA of the CDR3: TGTGCCAGCTGGAGGCGGTTTAGCAATCAGCCCCAGCATTTT.

V usage is TRBV11-3 and J usage is TRBJ2-7; tentatively, D is TRBD2 (6 bases). With 0 bases removed from V and 2 bases from J, the gap between germline ends came to 14 bases. CDR1 and CDR2 from the germline V gene are SGHNT and YENEEA. CDR3 length equals 16 residues. The CDR3 DNA is TGTGCCAGCAGCTTAGATCGGGAGACAGCAGCCTACGAGCAGTACTTC. It specifies CASSLDRETAAYEQYF.

The chain carries TRBV6-4 and TRBJ2-1; 7 bases match TRBD1. The CDR3 has 16 amino acids. Germline V gene data show CDR1 as MRHNA and CDR2 as SNTAGT. The J segment lost 5 bases and the V segment lost 8 bases, leaving 15 bases of the junction unmatched. The CDR3 DNA reads as TGTGCCAGCGCAATAGTCGGGACAGCTCCTAACAATGAGCAGTTCTTC. This translates into CASAIVGTAPNNEQFF.

The V call is TRBV7-9, the J call TRBJ1-1; D may be TRBD1 (5 bases). The V gene lost 1 base and the J gene lost 2 bases, with 20 bases spanning the gap. Germline loops: CDR1 SEHNR, CDR2 FQNEAQ (reference sequence). The CDR3 loop spans 18 amino acids. The CDR3 coding sequence is TGTGCCAGCAGCTTAGGGCCTCGAAGGGGACGATTAAACACTGAAGCTTTCTTT. Amino acids: CASSLGPRRGRLNTEAFF.

The chain is built from TRBV13 and TRBJ2-3; 11 bases agree with TRBD2. The germline V gene encodes CDR1 PRHDT and CDR2 FYEKMQ (reference sequence). The J segment lost 4 bases and the V segment lost 5 bases, leaving 5 bases of the junction unmatched. This CDR3 region has 15 residues. The CDR3 is CASSPTSGRSDTQYF. As DNA, the CDR3 is TGTGCCAGCAGCCCTACTAGCGGGAGATCAGATACGCAGTATTTT.

The V call is TRBV9, the J call TRBJ2-7; 7 bases line up with TRBD2. This CDR3 is built from 13 residues. Trimming cost V 4 bases and J 5 bases; bases outside gene matches: 6. CDR1 SGDLS and CDR2 YYNGEE come from the germline V gene. The CDR3 loop reads CASSLRLADEQYF. The CDR3 DNA reads TGTGCCAGCAGCCTCCGACTAGCTGACGAGCAGTACTTC. The full variable domain, with the rest looked up from reference TRBV9 and TRBJ2-7, is DSGVTQTPKHLITATGQRVTLRCSPRSGDLSVYWYQQSLDQGLQFLIQYYNGEERAKGNILERFSAQQFPDLHSELNLSSLELGDSALYFCASSLRLADEQYFGPGTRLTVT.

The rearrangement uses TRBV13 and TRBJ1-2, with a weak D call TRBD1 (5 bases). This CDR3 is 15 amino acids long. V was clipped by 6 bases and J by 0 bases, with 14 bases between them. The V gene's germline CDR1 is PRHDT and CDR2 FYEKMQ (reference sequence). This chain's CDR3 is CASSPRTSPNYGYTF. Here the CDR3 DNA reads TGTGCCAGCAGTCCACGGACATCCCCTAACTATGGCTACACCTTC.

The chain couples TRBV5-1 to TRBJ2-5, with 7 bases matching TRBD2. CDR1 and CDR2 (germline): SGHRS, YFSETQ. The CDR3 covers 17 residues. Trimming at V came to 2 bases and at J to 4 bases, leaving 14 bases not matched to a gene. CDR3 loop: CASSFGKGGQKIETQYF. In nucleotides, the CDR3 is TGCGCCAGCAGCTTTGGGAAGGGAGGGCAAAAGATAGAGACCCAGTACTTC.

The chain is built from TRBV7-7 and TRBJ2-3; TRBD1 matches at 11 bases. This CDR3 spans 15 amino acids. Germline-derived CDR1 and CDR2 are SSHAT and FNYEAQ (reference sequence). V was clipped by 4 bases and J by 3 bases; unmatched bases: 3. CDR3 loop: CASSSGTGGTDTQYF. The CDR3 bases are TGTGCCAGCAGCTCCGGGACAGGGGGAACAGATACGCAGTATTTT.